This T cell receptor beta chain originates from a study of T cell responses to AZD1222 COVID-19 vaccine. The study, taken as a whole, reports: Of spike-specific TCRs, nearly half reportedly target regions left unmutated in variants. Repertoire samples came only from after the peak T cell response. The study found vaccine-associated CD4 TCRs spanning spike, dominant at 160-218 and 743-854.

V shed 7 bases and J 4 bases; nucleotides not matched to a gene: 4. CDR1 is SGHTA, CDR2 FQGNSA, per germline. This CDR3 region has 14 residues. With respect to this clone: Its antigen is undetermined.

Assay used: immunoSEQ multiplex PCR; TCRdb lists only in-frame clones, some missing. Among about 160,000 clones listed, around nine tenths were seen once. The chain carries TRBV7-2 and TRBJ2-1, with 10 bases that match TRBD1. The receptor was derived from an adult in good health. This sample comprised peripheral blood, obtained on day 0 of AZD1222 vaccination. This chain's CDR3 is CASNQDRGYNEQFF. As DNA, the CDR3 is TGTGCCAGCAACCAGGACAGGGGGTACAATGAGCAGTTCTTC.